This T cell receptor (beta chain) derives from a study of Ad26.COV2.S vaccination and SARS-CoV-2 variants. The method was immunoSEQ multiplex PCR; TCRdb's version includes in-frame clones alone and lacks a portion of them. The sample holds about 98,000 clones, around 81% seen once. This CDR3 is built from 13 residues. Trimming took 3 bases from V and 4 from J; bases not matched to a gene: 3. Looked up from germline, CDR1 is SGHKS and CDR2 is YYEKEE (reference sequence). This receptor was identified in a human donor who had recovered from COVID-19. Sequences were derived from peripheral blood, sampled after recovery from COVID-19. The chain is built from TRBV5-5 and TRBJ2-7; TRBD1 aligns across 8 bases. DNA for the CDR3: TGTGCCAGCAGCTGGGGACAGGAATACGAGCAGTACTTC. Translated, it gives CASSWGQEYEQYF.